A single sample gave rise to the 24 T cell receptor beta chains below, sequenced in a study of T cell changes during pregnancy in multiple sclerosis (dated by TCRdb to between 2017 and 2020). Libraries came from the immunoSEQ multiplex PCR assay. TCRdb's version of the immuneACCESS table is confined to in-frame rearrangements and falls short of the full clone set. An unresolved V gene accounts for under half of the shortfall where checked; the remainder is of unknown origin. This sample gives around 71,000 clones in total; approximately 94% of them show up just once. Approximately 1.1% of the sample belongs to the ten largest clones. The source was peripheral blood, collected in the third trimester of pregnancy. Receptor source: a female donor with multiple sclerosis, enrolled in a pregnancy study.

CDR3 protein: CASSGGTGGAGYGYTF. In DNA, the CDR3 is TGTGCCAGCAGCGGTGGGACAGGGGGCGCGGGCTATGGCTACACCTTC. The chain carries TRBV5-6 and TRBJ1-2; 12 bases align to TRBD1. Germline CDR1 reads SGHDT; CDR2 reads YYEEEE. CDR3 length: 16 residues. V shed 4 bases and J 4 bases; nucleotides not matched to a gene: 8.

DNA of the CDR3: TGCGCCAGCAGCTTCGCCGGGACTAGCGGGCTTGGCACAGATACGCAGTATTTT. Translation gives CASSFAGTSGLGTDTQYF. The chain links TRBV5-1 to TRBJ2-3, with 12 bases matching TRBD2. The CDR3 spans 18 residues. V lost 2 bases and J lost 1; bases outside the gene matches: 8. Germline values: CDR1 SGHRS, CDR2 YFSETQ.

V is TRBV19 and J is TRBJ1-1; 8 bases fit TRBD1. The CDR3 extends over 15 amino acids. In germline, CDR1 is LNHDA, CDR2 SQIVND (reference sequence). V gave up 5 bases and J gave up 4 bases; unmatched junction bases: 9. In DNA, the CDR3 is TGTGCCAGTAGTCCCCAACAGGGGGTGAGCACTGAAGCTTTCTTT. It is translated as CASSPQQGVSTEAFF. Using reference TRBV19 and TRBJ1-1 for the parts outside the CDR3, the full variable domain is DGGITQSPKYLFRKEGQNVTLSCEQNLNHDAMYWYRQDPGQGLRLIYYSQIVNDFQKGDIAEGYSVSREKKESFPLTVTSAQKNPTAFYLCASSPQQGVSTEAFFGQGTRLTVV.

This clone came up a few times. The V gene is TRBV14, the J gene TRBJ2-5, with D maybe TRBD1 (6 bases). Trimming cost V 4 bases and J 4 bases, with 10 bases left between them. The germline gives CDR1 SGHDN, CDR2 FVKESK. The CDR3 covers 13 residues. In DNA, the CDR3 is TGTGCCAGCAGCCGGGACATGTTAGAGACCCAGTACTTC. Its protein product is CASSRDMLETQYF. Complete variable domain (other parts from reference TRBV14 and TRBJ2-5): EAGVTQFPSHSVIEKGQTVTLRCDPISGHDNLYWYRRVMGKEIKFLLHFVKESKQDESGMPNNRFLAERTGGTYSTLKVQPAELEDSGVYFCASSRDMLETQYFGPGTRLLVL.

The genes are TRBV6-5 and TRBJ2-1; a possible D gene is TRBD2 (6 bases). The CDR3 totals 12 residues. Trimming took 2 bases from V and 15 from J, leaving 14 bases between them. Germline lookup yields CDR1 MNHEY and CDR2 SVGAGI. The CDR3 bases are TGTGCCAGCAGTTACACCGGGACTGGGATGTTCTTC. Protein product: CASSYTGTGMFF.

The chain combines TRBV10-3 with TRBJ2-7; 7 nucleotides align to TRBD2. V trimming: 7 bases; J trimming: 0 bases; junction bases outside the gene matches: 3. Germline-derived CDR1 and CDR2 are ENHRY and SYGVKD. The CDR3 is 13 amino acids. CDR3 amino acids: CAITSGGSYEQYF. In nucleotides, the CDR3 is TGTGCCATCACCTCGGGGGGCTCCTACGAGCAGTACTTC.

The J gene is TRBJ1-1, the V gene TRBV28, with 7 nucleotides matching TRBD1. V gave up 2 bases and J gave up 4 bases; unmatched junction bases: 7. The CDR3 has 15 residues. Germline values: CDR1 MDHEN, CDR2 SYDVKM. For the CDR3, the DNA is TGTGCCAGCAGTTTAAAGGCAGGGGGTTCCACTGAAGCTTTCTTT. It translates to CASSLKAGGSTEAFF.

The CDR3 is CASSAGSFTSGNTIYF. The CDR3 DNA reads TGTGCCAGCAGCGCAGGGTCCTTTACCTCTGGAAACACCATATATTTT. The chain links TRBV7-9 to TRBJ1-3; tentative D call: TRBD1 (5 bases). This CDR3 has 16 amino acids. Germline loops: CDR1 SEHNR, CDR2 FQNEAQ (reference sequence). Trimming removed 5 bases at V and 0 bases at J, with 14 bases between.

As DNA, the CDR3 is TGTGCCATCAGTGCCTCCGGGACAGTCAATCAGCCCCAGCATTTT. This encodes CAISASGTVNQPQHF. The chain links TRBV10-3 to TRBJ1-5; 7 bases are a match to TRBD1. V lost 4 bases and J lost 3; bases outside the gene matches: 6. Germline V CDR1 and CDR2: ENHRY, SYGVKD. This CDR3 has 15 residues.

V and J are TRBV27 and TRBJ2-1; TRBD2 aligns across 11 bases. CDR3 length: 18 residues. From germline, CDR1 is MNHEY and CDR2 SMNVEV (reference sequence). V dropped 5 bases and J dropped 6; count of bases not matched to a gene: 15. The CDR3 DNA reads TGTGCCAGCAGTACCCTAGCGGGAGGATTTCAGAGAAGCAATGAGCAGTTCTTC. It yields the protein CASSTLAGGFQRSNEQFF.

The chain links TRBV10-3 to TRBJ2-7; 9 positions match TRBD1. With V trimmed by 2 bases and J by 6 bases, 8 bases remained unmatched. The CDR3 has 15 amino acids. Germline assignment: CDR1 ENHRY and CDR2 SYGVKD. The CDR3 is CAISEEKQGAGEQYF. The CDR3 nucleotides are TGTGCCATCAGTGAGGAGAAACAGGGGGCCGGCGAGCAGTACTTC.

The V call is TRBV20-1, the J call TRBJ2-7; D ambiguous. CDR3 length: 10 amino acids. CDR1 DFQATT and CDR2 SNEGSKA come from the germline V gene (reference sequence). CDR3 sequence reads: CSVASYEQYF. The CDR3 nucleotides are TGCAGCGTAGCCTCCTACGAGCAGTACTTC.

This sequence joins TRBV19 and TRBJ2-3; 10 bases agree with TRBD1. V shed 5 bases, J shed 4 bases, and the junction held 12 bases outside the gene matches. The CDR3 is made up of 17 amino acids. Germline V CDR1 and CDR2: LNHDA, SQIVND (reference sequence). The CDR3 reads CASSAPRQGASADTQYF. The CDR3 nucleotides are TGTGCCAGTAGTGCACCCCGACAGGGGGCTTCCGCAGATACGCAGTATTTT.

The V gene is TRBV6-1, the J gene TRBJ2-2, with 9 bases that match TRBD1. This CDR3 comprises 14 residues. J gave up 3 bases and V 10 bases, and 6 bases lay outside the gene matches. Per germline, CDR1 MNHNS and CDR2 SASEGT. This CDR3 is CATRDREDTGELFF. DNA of the CDR3: TGTGCCACAAGGGACAGGGAGGACACCGGGGAGCTGTTTTTT.

The chain couples TRBV7-2 to TRBJ2-5; D is undetermined. This CDR3 spans 13 amino acids. Per the germline V gene, CDR1 is SGHTA and CDR2 is FQGNSA. The ends were cut back, 4 bases at V and 3 bases at J, with 9 bases in the middle. The chain's CDR3 is CASSYQSEETQYF. In DNA form, the CDR3 reads TGTGCCAGCAGCTACCAGTCCGAAGAGACCCAGTACTTC. Full variable domain (missing parts from reference TRBV7-2 and TRBJ2-5): GAGVSQSPSNKVTEKGKDVELRCDPISGHTALYWYRQSLGQGLEFLIYFQGNSAPDKSGLPSDRFSAERTGGSVSTLTIQRTQQEDSAVYLCASSYQSEETQYFGPGTRLLVL.

The V call is TRBV6-5, the J call TRBJ1-1; D is perhaps TRBD1 (6 bases). V was shortened by 6 bases and J by 4 bases, with 15 bases between the two germline ends. CDR3 length equals 14 residues. CDR1 MNHEY and CDR2 SVGAGI come from the germline V gene. The CDR3 sequence: CASRYLQGSTEAFF. DNA for the CDR3: TGTGCCAGCAGGTATCTTCAGGGGAGCACTGAAGCTTTCTTT.

The rearrangement links TRBV18 to TRBJ1-1; 8 bases are shared with TRBD1. Germline values: CDR1 KGHSH, CDR2 LQKENI. Losses at the gene ends were 1 base for V and 0 bases for J; bases not matched to a gene: 7. CDR3 length equals 17 residues. The DNA for the CDR3 is TGTGCCAGCTCACCACGCTCTGCGGGACAGGTGAACACTGAAGCTTTCTTT. This sequence encodes CASSPRSAGQVNTEAFF.

The genes are TRBV5-6 and TRBJ1-1, with 7 positions matching TRBD1. V trimming: 4 bases; J trimming: 4 bases; junction bases outside the gene matches: 16. Germline assignment: CDR1 SGHDT and CDR2 YYEEEE. The CDR3 extends over 17 amino acids. CDR3 in DNA: TGTGCCAGCAGCCGGGGACAGCCCTCCCTGGGGGGCACTGAAGCTTTCTTT. It codes for CASSRGQPSLGGTEAFF. The full variable domain, in which reference TRBV5-6 and TRBJ1-1 provide the parts outside the CDR3, is DAGVTQSPTHLIKTRGQQVTLRCSPKSGHDTVSWYQQALGQGPQFIFQYYEEEERQRGNFPDRFSGHQFPNYSSELNVNALLLGDSALYLCASSRGQPSLGGTEAFFGQGTRLTVV.

The J gene is TRBJ2-7, the V gene TRBV5-1; no clear D gene. Trimming removed 4 bases at V and 1 base at J, with 9 bases between. CDR3 length: 13 amino acids. CDR1 is SGHRS and CDR2 is YFSETQ in the germline V gene. The CDR3 loop reads CASSNVVSYEQYF. Written as DNA, the CDR3 is TGCGCCAGCAGCAATGTAGTTTCCTACGAGCAGTACTTC.

V and J are TRBV29-1 and TRBJ2-3; possibly TRBD1 for D (7 bases). CDR1 and CDR2 from the germline V gene are SQVTM and ANQGSEA. V gave up 5 bases and J gave up 1 base, with 19 bases separating them. CDR3 length: 16 residues. The CDR3 nucleotides are TGCAGCGTTCGAGGGGGGACAGAGCACGGCACAGATACGCAGTATTTT. Translated, it gives CSVRGGTEHGTDTQYF.

This chain links TRBV5-1 with TRBJ1-3; no definite D call. V lost 2 bases, J lost 0 bases, and 9 bases lay in between. The CDR3 consists of 15 residues. Germline CDR1 and CDR2: SGHRS and YFSETQ. The CDR3: CASSLLGSSGNTIYF. The CDR3 coding sequence is TGCGCCAGCAGCTTACTGGGCAGCTCTGGAAACACCATATATTTT.

The chain links TRBV6-6 to TRBJ2-3; the D gene is possibly TRBD2 (6 bases). The CDR3 spans 16 residues. CDR1 and CDR2 (germline): MNHNY, SVGAGI (reference sequence). V shed 6 bases and J shed 5 bases, with 21 bases lying between them. The CDR3 protein is CASRGFPGLQGDTQYF. CDR3 bases: TGTGCCAGCAGGGGCTTCCCGGGACTCCAGGGAGATACGCAGTATTTT.

This clone was observed once. This rearrangement joins TRBV19 to TRBJ2-7; D is perhaps TRBD1 (5 bases). Trimming cost V 2 bases and J 4 bases, with 9 bases left between them. The CDR3 runs 13 residues. CDR1 and CDR2 (germline): LNHDA, SQIVND (reference sequence). The CDR3 region is CASSINRQYEQYF. The CDR3 nucleotides read TGTGCCAGTAGTATAAACAGGCAATACGAGCAGTACTTC.

The chain is built from TRBV9 and TRBJ2-1; TRBD2 is a possible D gene (6 bases). V gave up 0 bases and J gave up 7 bases, with 14 bases separating them. The CDR3 is 15 amino acids. Germline V CDR1 and CDR2: SGDLS, YYNGEE. The CDR3 reads CASSVVGARGNEQFF. The CDR3 DNA is TGTGCCAGCAGCGTAGTAGGGGCCCGGGGGAATGAGCAGTTCTTC. Full variable domain (remainder filled in from reference TRBV9 and TRBJ2-1): DSGVTQTPKHLITATGQRVTLRCSPRSGDLSVYWYQQSLDQGLQFLIQYYNGEERAKGNILERFSAQQFPDLHSELNLSSLELGDSALYFCASSVVGARGNEQFFGPGTRLTVL.